This T cell receptor (beta chain) came from a study of blood T cell repertoires in COVID-19. This CDR3 region has 16 residues. The V gene's germline CDR1 is GTSNPN and CDR2 SVGIG (reference sequence). V dropped 5 bases and J dropped 10; count of bases not matched to a gene: 20. The method was immunoSEQ multiplex PCR; TCRdb's version includes in-frame clones alone and lacks a portion of them. The sample lists about 82,000 clones; around 88% were seen once. Input material: peripheral blood. The clonotype comes from a woman in her sixties or seventies with acute or convalescent COVID-19. The V and J genes are TRBV30 and TRBJ2-3; 8 positions match TRBD1. Written as DNA, the CDR3 is TGTGCCTGGGACAGGGGTCTCCTAGGAAGGCCATCCGCGCAGTATTTT. It codes for CAWDRGLLGRPSAQYF.